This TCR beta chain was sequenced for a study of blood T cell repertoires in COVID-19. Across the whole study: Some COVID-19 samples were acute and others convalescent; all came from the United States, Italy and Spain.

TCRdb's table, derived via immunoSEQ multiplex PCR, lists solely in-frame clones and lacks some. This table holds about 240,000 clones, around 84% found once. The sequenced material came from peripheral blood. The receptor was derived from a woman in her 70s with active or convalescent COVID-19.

Written as DNA, the CDR3 is TGTGCCAGTAGTATTAAGGGGGAACTAATTAGCACAGATACGCAGTATTTT. As protein: CASSIKGELISTDTQYF. The chain recombines TRBV19 with TRBJ2-3, with D perhaps matching TRBD1 (6 bases). Germline CDR1 reads LNHDA; CDR2 reads SQIVND (reference sequence). V lost 3 bases, J lost 0 bases, and 16 bases lay in between. CDR3 size: 17 residues.